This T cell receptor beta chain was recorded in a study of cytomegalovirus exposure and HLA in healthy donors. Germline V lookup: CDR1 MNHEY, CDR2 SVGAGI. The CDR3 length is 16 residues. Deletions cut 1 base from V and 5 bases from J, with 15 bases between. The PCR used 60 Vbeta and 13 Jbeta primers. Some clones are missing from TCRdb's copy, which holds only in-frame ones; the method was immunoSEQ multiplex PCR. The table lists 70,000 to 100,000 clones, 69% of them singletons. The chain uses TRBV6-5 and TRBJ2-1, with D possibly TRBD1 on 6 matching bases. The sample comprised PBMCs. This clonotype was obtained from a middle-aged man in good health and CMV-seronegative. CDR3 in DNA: TGTGCCAGCAGTTACTGGGCAGGGGCTTCCAACAATGAGCAGTTCTTC. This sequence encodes CASSYWAGASNNEQFF.